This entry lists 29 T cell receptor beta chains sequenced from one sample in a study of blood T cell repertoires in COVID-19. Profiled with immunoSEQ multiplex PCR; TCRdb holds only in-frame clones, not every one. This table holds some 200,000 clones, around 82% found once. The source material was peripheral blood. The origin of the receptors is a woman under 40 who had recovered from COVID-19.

Here the CDR3 reads CASSTGWGSGANVLTF. CDR3 sequence (DNA): TGTGCCAGCTCGACAGGATGGGGATCTGGGGCCAACGTCCTGACTTTC. The rearrangement joins TRBV28 to TRBJ2-6; D might be TRBD1 (6 bases). This CDR3 contains 16 residues. Trimming left V 8 bases short and J 1 base short, with 15 bases between. In germline, CDR1 is MDHEN, CDR2 SYDVKM.

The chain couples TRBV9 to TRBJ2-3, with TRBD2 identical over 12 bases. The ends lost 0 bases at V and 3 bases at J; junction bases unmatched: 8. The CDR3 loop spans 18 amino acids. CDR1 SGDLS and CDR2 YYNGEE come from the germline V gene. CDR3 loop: CASSVELAGGSETDTQYF. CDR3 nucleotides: TGTGCCAGCAGCGTAGAACTAGCGGGAGGTTCGGAGACAGATACGCAGTATTTT.

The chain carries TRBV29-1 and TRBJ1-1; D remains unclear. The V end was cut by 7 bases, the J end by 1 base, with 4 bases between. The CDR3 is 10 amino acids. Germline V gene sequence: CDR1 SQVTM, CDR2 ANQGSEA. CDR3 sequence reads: CSGQNTEAFF. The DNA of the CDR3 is TGCAGCGGACAGAACACTGAAGCTTTCTTT.

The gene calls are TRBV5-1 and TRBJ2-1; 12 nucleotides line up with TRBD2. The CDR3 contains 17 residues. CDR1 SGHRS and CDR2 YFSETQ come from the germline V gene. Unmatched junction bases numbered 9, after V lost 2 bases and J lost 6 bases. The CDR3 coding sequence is TGCGCCAGCAGCTTTTTTGGAGGACTAGCGGGGAGCAATGAGCAGTTCTTC. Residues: CASSFFGGLAGSNEQFF.

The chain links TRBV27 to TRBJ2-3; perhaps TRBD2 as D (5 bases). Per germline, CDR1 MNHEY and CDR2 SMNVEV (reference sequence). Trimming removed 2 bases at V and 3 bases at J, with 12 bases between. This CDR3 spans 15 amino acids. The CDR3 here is CASSLRAGVTDTQYF. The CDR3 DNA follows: TGTGCCAGCAGTTTAAGGGCCGGGGTTACAGATACGCAGTATTTT.

CDR3 residues: CASSWTGSSYEQYF. For the CDR3, the DNA is TGCGCCAGCAGCTGGACAGGAAGCTCCTACGAGCAGTACTTC. The chain links TRBV5-1 to TRBJ2-7, with 7 positions matching TRBD1. Trimming at V came to 3 bases and at J to 0 bases, leaving 3 bases not matched to a gene. Per germline, CDR1 SGHRS and CDR2 YFSETQ. This CDR3 contains 14 residues.

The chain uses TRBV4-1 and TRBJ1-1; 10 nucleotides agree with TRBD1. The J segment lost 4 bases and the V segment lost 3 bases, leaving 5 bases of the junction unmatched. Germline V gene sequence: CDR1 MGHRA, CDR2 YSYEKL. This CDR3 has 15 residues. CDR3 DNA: TGCGCCAGCAGCCATCGGGACAGGGGCGCCACTGAAGCTTTCTTT. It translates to CASSHRDRGATEAFF.

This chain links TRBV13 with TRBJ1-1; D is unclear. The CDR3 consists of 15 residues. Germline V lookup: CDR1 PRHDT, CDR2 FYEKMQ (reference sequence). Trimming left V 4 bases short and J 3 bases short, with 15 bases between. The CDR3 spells CASSSLPEGYTEAFF. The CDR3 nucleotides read TGTGCCAGCAGCTCACTTCCGGAGGGTTACACTGAAGCTTTCTTT.

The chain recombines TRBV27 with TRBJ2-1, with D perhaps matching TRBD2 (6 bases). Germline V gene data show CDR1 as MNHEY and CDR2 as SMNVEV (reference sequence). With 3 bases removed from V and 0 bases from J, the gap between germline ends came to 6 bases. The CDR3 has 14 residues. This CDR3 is CASSLGGSYNEQFF. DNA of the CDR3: TGTGCCAGCAGTTTGGGGGGCTCCTACAATGAGCAGTTCTTC.

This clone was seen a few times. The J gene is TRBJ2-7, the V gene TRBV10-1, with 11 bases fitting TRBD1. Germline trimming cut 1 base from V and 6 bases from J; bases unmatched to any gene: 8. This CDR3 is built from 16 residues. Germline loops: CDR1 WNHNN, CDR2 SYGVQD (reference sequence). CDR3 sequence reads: CASSEWGTGGPSEQYF. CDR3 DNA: TGCGCCAGCAGTGAGTGGGGGACAGGGGGTCCCTCCGAGCAGTACTTC.

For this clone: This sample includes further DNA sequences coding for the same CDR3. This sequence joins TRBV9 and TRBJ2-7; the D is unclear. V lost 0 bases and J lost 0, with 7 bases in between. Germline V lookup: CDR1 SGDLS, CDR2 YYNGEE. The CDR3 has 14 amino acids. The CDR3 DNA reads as TGTGCCAGCAGCGTAGGCCTGAGCTCCTACGAGCAGTACTTC. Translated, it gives CASSVGLSSYEQYF.

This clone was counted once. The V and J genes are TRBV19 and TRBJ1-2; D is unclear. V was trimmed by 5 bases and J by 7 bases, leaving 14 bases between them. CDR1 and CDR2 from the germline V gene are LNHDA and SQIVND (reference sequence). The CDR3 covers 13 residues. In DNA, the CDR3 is TGTGCCAGTAGTTCTACCGTTACGGGTGGCTACACCTTC. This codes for CASSSTVTGGYTF. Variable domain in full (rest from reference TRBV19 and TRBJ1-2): DGGITQSPKYLFRKEGQNVTLSCEQNLNHDAMYWYRQDPGQGLRLIYYSQIVNDFQKGDIAEGYSVSREKKESFPLTVTSAQKNPTAFYLCASSSTVTGGYTFGSGTRLTVV.

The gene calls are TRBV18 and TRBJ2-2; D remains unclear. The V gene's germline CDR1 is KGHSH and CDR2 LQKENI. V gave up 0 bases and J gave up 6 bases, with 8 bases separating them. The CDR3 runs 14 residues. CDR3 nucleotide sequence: TGTGCCAGCTCACCACCGAGTTTCGCCGGGGAGCTGTTTTTT. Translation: CASSPPSFAGELFF.

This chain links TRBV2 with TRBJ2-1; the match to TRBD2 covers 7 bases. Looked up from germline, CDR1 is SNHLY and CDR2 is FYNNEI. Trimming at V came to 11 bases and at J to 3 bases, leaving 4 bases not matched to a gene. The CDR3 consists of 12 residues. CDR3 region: CASGLDYNEQFF. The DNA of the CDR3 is TGTGCCTCAGGACTAGACTACAATGAGCAGTTCTTC.

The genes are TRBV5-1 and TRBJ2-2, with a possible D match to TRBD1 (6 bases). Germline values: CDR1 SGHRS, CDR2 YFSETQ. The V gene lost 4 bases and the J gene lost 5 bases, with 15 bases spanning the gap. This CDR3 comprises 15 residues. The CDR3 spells CASSLTRGLTGELFF. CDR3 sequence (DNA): TGCGCCAGCAGCCTGACCAGGGGATTAACCGGGGAGCTGTTTTTT.

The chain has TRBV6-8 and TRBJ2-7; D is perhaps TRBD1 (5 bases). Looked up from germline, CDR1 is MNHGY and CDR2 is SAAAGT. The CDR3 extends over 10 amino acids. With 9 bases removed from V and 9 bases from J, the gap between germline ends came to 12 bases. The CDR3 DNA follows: TGTGCCAGGGGGCCGCCGGCGCAGTACTTC. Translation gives CARGPPAQYF.

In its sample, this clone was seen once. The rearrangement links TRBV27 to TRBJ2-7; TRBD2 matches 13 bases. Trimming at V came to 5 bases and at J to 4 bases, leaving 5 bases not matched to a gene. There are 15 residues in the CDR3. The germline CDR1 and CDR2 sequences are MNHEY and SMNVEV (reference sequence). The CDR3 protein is CASSPTSGRAYEQYF. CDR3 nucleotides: TGTGCCAGCAGTCCCACTAGCGGGAGGGCGTACGAGCAGTACTTC.

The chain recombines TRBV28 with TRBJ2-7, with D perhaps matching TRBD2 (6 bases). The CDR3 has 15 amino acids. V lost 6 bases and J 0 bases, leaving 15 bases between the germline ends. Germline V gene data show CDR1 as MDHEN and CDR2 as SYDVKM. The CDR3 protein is CASSRTGTYSYEQYF. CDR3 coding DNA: TGTGCCAGCAGCAGGACCGGGACTTACTCCTACGAGCAGTACTTC.

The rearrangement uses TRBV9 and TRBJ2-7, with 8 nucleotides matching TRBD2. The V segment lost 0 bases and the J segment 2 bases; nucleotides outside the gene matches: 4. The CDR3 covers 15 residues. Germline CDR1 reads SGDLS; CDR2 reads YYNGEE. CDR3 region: CASSVGLGLAYEQYF. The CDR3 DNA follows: TGTGCCAGCAGCGTAGGCCTGGGACTAGCCTACGAGCAGTACTTC.

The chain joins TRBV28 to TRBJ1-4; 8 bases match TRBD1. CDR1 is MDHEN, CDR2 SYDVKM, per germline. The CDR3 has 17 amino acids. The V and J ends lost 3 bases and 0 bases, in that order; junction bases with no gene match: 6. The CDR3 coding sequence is TGTGCCAGCAGTTTCCGGACAGGGCGAGCAACTAATGAAAAACTGTTTTTT. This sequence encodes CASSFRTGRATNEKLFF.

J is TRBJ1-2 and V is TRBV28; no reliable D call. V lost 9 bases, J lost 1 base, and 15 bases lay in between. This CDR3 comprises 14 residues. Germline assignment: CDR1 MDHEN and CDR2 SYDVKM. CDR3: CASGGASYNYGYTF. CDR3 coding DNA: TGTGCCAGTGGAGGAGCCTCCTATAACTATGGCTACACCTTC.

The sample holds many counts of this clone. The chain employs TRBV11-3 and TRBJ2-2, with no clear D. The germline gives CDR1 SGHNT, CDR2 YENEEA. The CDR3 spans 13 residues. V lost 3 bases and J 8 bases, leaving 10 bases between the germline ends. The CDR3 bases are TGTGCCAGCAGCTTGGGCCGACGGGGGGAGCTGTTTTTT. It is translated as CASSLGRRGELFF. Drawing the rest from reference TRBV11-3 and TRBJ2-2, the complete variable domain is EAGVVQSPRYKIIEKKQPVAFWCNPISGHNTLYWYLQNLGQGPELLIRYENEEAVDDSQLPKDRFSAERLKGVDSTLKIQPAELGDSAVYLCASSLGRRGELFFGEGSRLTVL.

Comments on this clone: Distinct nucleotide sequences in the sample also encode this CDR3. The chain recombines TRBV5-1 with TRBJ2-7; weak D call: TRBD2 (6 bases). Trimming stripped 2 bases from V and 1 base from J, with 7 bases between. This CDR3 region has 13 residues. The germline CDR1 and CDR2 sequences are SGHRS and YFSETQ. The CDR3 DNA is TGCGCCAGCAGCTTTAGCGGATCCTACGAGCAGTACTTC. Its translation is CASSFSGSYEQYF. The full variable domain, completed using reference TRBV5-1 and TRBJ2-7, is KAGVTQTPRYLIKTRGQQVTLSCSPISGHRSVSWYQQTPGQGLQFLFEYFSETQRNKGNFPGRFSGRQFSNSRSEMNVSTLELGDSALYLCASSFSGSYEQYFGPGTRLTVT.

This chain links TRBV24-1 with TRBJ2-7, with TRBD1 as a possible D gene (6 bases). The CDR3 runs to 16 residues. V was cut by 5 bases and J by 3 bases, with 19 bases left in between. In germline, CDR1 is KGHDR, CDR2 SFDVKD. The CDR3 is CATSGYSAGVGYEQYF. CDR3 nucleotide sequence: TGTGCCACCAGTGGGTATTCAGCAGGGGTAGGCTACGAGCAGTACTTC.

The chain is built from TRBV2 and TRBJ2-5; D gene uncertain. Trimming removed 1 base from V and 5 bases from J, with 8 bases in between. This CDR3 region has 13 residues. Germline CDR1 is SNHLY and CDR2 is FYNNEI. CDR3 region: CASSEGPGETQYF. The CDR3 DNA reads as TGTGCCAGCAGTGAAGGCCCCGGGGAGACCCAGTACTTC.

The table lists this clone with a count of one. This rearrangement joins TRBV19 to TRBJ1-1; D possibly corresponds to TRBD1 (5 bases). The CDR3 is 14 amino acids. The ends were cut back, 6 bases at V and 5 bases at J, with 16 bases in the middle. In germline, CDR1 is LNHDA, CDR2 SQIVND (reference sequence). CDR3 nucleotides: TGTGCCAGTAGCCCTGTGGGGGGTTGGACTGAAGCTTTCTTT. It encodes CASSPVGGWTEAFF. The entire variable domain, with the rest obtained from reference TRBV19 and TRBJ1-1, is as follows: DGGITQSPKYLFRKEGQNVTLSCEQNLNHDAMYWYRQDPGQGLRLIYYSQIVNDFQKGDIAEGYSVSREKKESFPLTVTSAQKNPTAFYLCASSPVGGWTEAFFGQGTRLTVV.

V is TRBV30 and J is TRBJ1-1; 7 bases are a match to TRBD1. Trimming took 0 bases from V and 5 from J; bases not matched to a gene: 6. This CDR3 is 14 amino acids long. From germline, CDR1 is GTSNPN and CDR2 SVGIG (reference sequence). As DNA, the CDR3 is TGTGCCTGGAGTGTAAAGGGGGCGGGTACTGAAGCTTTCTTT. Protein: CAWSVKGAGTEAFF.

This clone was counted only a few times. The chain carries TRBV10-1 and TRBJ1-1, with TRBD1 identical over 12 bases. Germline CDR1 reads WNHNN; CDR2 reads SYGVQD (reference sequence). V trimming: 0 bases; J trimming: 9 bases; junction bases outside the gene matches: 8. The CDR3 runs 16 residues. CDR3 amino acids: CASSESIGTGGSKAFF. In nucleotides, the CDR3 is TGCGCCAGCAGTGAGTCAATCGGGACAGGGGGCTCTAAAGCTTTCTTT.

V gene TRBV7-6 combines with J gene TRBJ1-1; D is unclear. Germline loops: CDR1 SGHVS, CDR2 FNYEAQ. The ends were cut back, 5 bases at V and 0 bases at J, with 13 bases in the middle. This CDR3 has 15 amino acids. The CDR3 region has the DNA TGTGCCAGCAGCCTAGGGTCCTCTATGAACACTGAAGCTTTCTTT. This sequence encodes CASSLGSSMNTEAFF.